The 25 T cell receptor beta chains given below trace back to one sample, sequenced in a study of blood T cell repertoires in COVID-19. Measured with immunoSEQ multiplex PCR; TCRdb has only the in-frame clones, and not every one. This sample has tens of thousands of clones, with roughly four fifths found just once. What was sequenced was peripheral blood. These receptors originate from a human donor in a cohort sampled during active COVID-19.

CDR3 sequence (DNA): TGTGCCAGCAGTGAATTTGGGGCCGCCGGGGAGCTGTTTTTT. Amino acid sequence: CASSEFGAAGELFF. The chain links TRBV6-1 to TRBJ2-2; possibly TRBD1 for D (5 bases). Between the trimmed V and J ends, which lost 2 bases and 6 bases, there was a span of 10 bases. Germline assignment: CDR1 MNHNS and CDR2 SASEGT. This CDR3 contains 14 residues.

This chain connects TRBV11-2 to TRBJ2-2, with D possibly being TRBD2 (5 bases). CDR3 length equals 14 residues. V was cut by 3 bases and J by 5 bases, with 10 bases left in between. From germline, CDR1 is SGHAT and CDR2 FQNNGV. CDR3 nucleotides: TGTGCCAGCAGCTTCTTAAGAGGGACCGGGGAGCTGTTTTTT. It codes for CASSFLRGTGELFF.

In this sample, this clone turned up once. V and J are TRBV5-5 and TRBJ1-5; D may be TRBD1 (6 bases). Trimming took off 2 bases at V and 4 bases at J, with 10 bases between the two ends. This CDR3 region has 14 residues. CDR1 and CDR2 from the germline V gene are SGHKS and YYEKEE (reference sequence). CDR3 nucleotides: TGTGCCAGCAGCTTCCTTGGACAGAATCAGCCCCAGCATTTT. Protein sequence: CASSFLGQNQPQHF.

This chain uses TRBV13 with TRBJ1-1; maybe TRBD1 (6 bases). Germline CDR1 PRHDT, CDR2 FYEKMQ (reference sequence). The CDR3 totals 15 residues. V dropped 4 bases and J dropped 5 bases, with 17 bases sitting between them. CDR3 bases: TGTGCCAGCAGCTATTACAGGGAGGGAGGGACTGAAGCTTTCTTT. Amino acids: CASSYYREGGTEAFF.

The V call is TRBV6-5, the J call TRBJ1-1, with 7 bases aligning to TRBD1. The germline V gene encodes CDR1 MNHEY and CDR2 SVGAGI. The CDR3 has 13 residues. With V trimmed by 0 bases and J by 7 bases, 2 bases remained unmatched. The CDR3 nucleotides are TGTGCCAGCAGTTACTCGGGACAGATTGAAGCTTTCTTT. Its protein product is CASSYSGQIEAFF.

The V call is TRBV2, the J call TRBJ2-7, with D perhaps matching TRBD1 (6 bases). Trimming pared 4 bases from V and 3 bases from J, leaving 10 bases between. CDR1 is SNHLY, CDR2 FYNNEI, per germline. The CDR3 is 13 amino acids. The CDR3 here is CASSAEQGYEQYF. CDR3 DNA sequence: TGTGCCAGCAGTGCCGAACAGGGCTACGAGCAGTACTTC.

V is TRBV6-2 or TRBV6-3 and J is TRBJ1-5, with D unclear. Trimming shortened V by 6 bases and J by 0 bases, and 9 bases separated the two germline ends. This CDR3 spans 14 amino acids. From germline, CDR1 is MNHEY and CDR2 SVGEGT. CDR3 sequence reads: CASSRVYSNQPQHF. As DNA, the CDR3 is TGTGCCAGCAGCCGAGTTTATAGCAATCAGCCCCAGCATTTT.

The genes are TRBV7-6 and TRBJ1-2, with a possible D match to TRBD1 (6 bases). Per germline, CDR1 SGHVS and CDR2 FNYEAQ. The CDR3 runs to 16 residues. With 5 bases removed from V and 0 bases from J, the gap between germline ends came to 16 bases. The CDR3 DNA follows: TGTGCCAGCAGCCCAGCACTATCAGGGGCTAACTATGGCTACACCTTC. It yields the protein CASSPALSGANYGYTF.

The chain uses TRBV6-5 and TRBJ1-6; D is possibly TRBD1 (6 bases). The CDR3 consists of 14 residues. V lost 6 bases to trimming and J lost 6 bases, with 12 bases between them. Germline V gene sequence: CDR1 MNHEY, CDR2 SVGAGI. CDR3 residues: CASSPDRINSPLHF. The CDR3 coding sequence is TGTGCCAGCAGCCCCGACAGGATTAATTCACCCCTCCACTTT.

The V gene is TRBV15, the J gene TRBJ2-3; TRBD2 matches 8 bases. This CDR3 has 15 residues. V shed 1 base and J 5 bases; nucleotides not matched to a gene: 5. Looked up from germline, CDR1 is LNHNV and CDR2 is YYDKDF (reference sequence). The CDR3 nucleotides read TGTGCCACCAGCAGAGTTCGGGGGGGCAGAGATACGCAGTATTTT. Its protein product is CATSRVRGGRDTQYF.

V usage is TRBV7-2 and J usage is TRBJ2-3, with 10 positions matching TRBD2. With 7 bases clipped from V and 5 bases from J, the junction kept 9 bases outside the gene matches. The CDR3 contains 15 residues. CDR1 and CDR2 from the germline V gene are SGHTA and FQGNSA. The CDR3 protein is CASTPLAGEEDTQYF. The CDR3 coding sequence is TGTGCCAGCACGCCCCTAGCGGGGGAGGAAGATACGCAGTATTTT.

The chain recombines TRBV10-3 with TRBJ2-1; no definite D call. Per germline, CDR1 ENHRY and CDR2 SYGVKD. V lost 2 bases to trimming and J lost 10 bases, with 6 bases between them. The CDR3 consists of 11 residues. The CDR3 protein is CAISEGVEQFF. For the CDR3, the DNA is TGTGCCATCAGTGAGGGAGTCGAGCAGTTCTTC.

V gene TRBV7-8 combines with J gene TRBJ1-2, with D possibly matching TRBD1 (6 bases). Germline lookup yields CDR1 SGHVS and CDR2 FQNEAQ. The germline V and J ends were trimmed by 5 bases and 4 bases, with 17 bases remaining between them. The length of the CDR3 is 15 residues. CDR3 DNA: TGTGCCAGCAGCGAGTCCAGCAGGGACATCTATGGCTACACCTTC. Amino acid sequence: CASSESSRDIYGYTF.

The chain uses TRBV7-9 and TRBJ2-7; D is possibly TRBD1 (6 bases). CDR3 length equals 13 residues. V lost 4 bases and J lost 7, with 14 bases in between. The V gene's germline CDR1 is SEHNR and CDR2 FQNEAQ (reference sequence). CDR3: CASSSIGTPEQYF. In nucleotides, the CDR3 is TGTGCCAGCAGCTCCATCGGGACACCGGAGCAGTACTTC.

The gene calls are TRBV2 and TRBJ2-1; possibly TRBD1 for D (5 bases). Between the trimmed V and J ends, which lost 3 bases and 2 bases, there was a span of 11 bases. Germline V CDR1 and CDR2: SNHLY, FYNNEI. This CDR3 is 15 amino acids long. CDR3 residues: CASSDESRAYNEQFF. Here the CDR3 DNA reads TGTGCCAGCAGTGATGAGAGCAGGGCCTACAATGAGCAGTTCTTC.

In this sample, this clone turned up once. As DNA, the CDR3 is TGTGCCAGCAGCCAAGGTACAGGCCGCATGAACACTGAAGCTTTCTTT. It codes for CASSQGTGRMNTEAFF. The V and J genes are TRBV4-2 and TRBJ1-1; tentative D call: TRBD1 (5 bases). With 1 base removed from V and 0 bases from J, the gap between germline ends came to 12 bases. Germline V lookup: CDR1 LGHNA, CDR2 YNFKEQ. The length of the CDR3 is 16 residues.

The chain is built from TRBV5-6 and TRBJ1-2; tentatively, D is TRBD1 (6 bases). With 5 bases removed from V and 2 bases from J, the gap between germline ends came to 10 bases. This CDR3 has 13 amino acids. Germline V lookup: CDR1 SGHDT, CDR2 YYEEEE. For the CDR3, the DNA is TGTGCCAGCAGGTCAACAGGGAACTATGGCTACACCTTC. Its translation is CASRSTGNYGYTF.

This clone showed up just once. The genes are TRBV6-6 and TRBJ1-1, with D possibly TRBD1 on 5 matching bases. Germline CDR1 and CDR2: MNHNY and SVGAGI (reference sequence). With 6 bases removed from V and 1 base from J, the gap between germline ends came to 12 bases. The CDR3 is 14 residues long. The DNA of the CDR3 is TGTGCCAGCAGCCTCGGACACCAGAACACTGAAGCTTTCTTT. Its protein product is CASSLGHQNTEAFF.

The V and J genes are TRBV14 and TRBJ1-1; a weak D match, TRBD1 (6 bases). CDR3 length equals 14 residues. The germline CDR1 and CDR2 sequences are SGHDN and FVKESK. Between the trimmed V and J ends, which lost 1 base and 3 bases, there was a span of 9 bases. The CDR3 spells CASSQAGDYTEAFF. The CDR3 DNA sequence: TGTGCCAGCAGCCAAGCAGGGGATTACACTGAAGCTTTCTTT. The variable domain in full, completed from reference TRBV14 and TRBJ1-1, reads EAGVTQFPSHSVIEKGQTVTLRCDPISGHDNLYWYRRVMGKEIKFLLHFVKESKQDESGMPNNRFLAERTGGTYSTLKVQPAELEDSGVYFCASSQAGDYTEAFFGQGTRLTVV.

This clone showed up just a few times. The chain combines TRBV4-1 with TRBJ1-1, with 9 nucleotides matching TRBD1. Germline assignment: CDR1 MGHRA and CDR2 YSYEKL. V trimming: 4 bases; J trimming: 1 base; junction bases outside the gene matches: 16. This CDR3 contains 19 residues. CDR3 nucleotide sequence: TGCGCCAGCAGCCGGATGACAGGGGGACGATCAAGGGCGAACACTGAAGCTTTCTTT. The encoded protein is CASSRMTGGRSRANTEAFF.

V usage is TRBV12-3 or TRBV12-4 and J usage is TRBJ2-7; the D gene is possibly TRBD2 (5 bases). Trimming pared 4 bases from V and 4 bases from J, leaving 8 bases between. This CDR3 region has 12 residues. In DNA, the CDR3 is TGTGCCAGCAGTTCAGGAGGTTACGAGCAGTACTTC. It specifies CASSSGGYEQYF.

V is TRBV7-9 and J is TRBJ1-6; 7 nucleotides line up with TRBD1. The CDR3 has 13 amino acids. Germline V lookup: CDR1 SEHNR, CDR2 FQNEAQ (reference sequence). The junction had 0 bases not matched to a gene; V was cut back by 2 bases and J by 8 bases. CDR3 protein: CASSLQGDSPLHF. CDR3 bases: TGTGCCAGCAGCTTACAGGGGGATTCACCCCTCCACTTT.

V is TRBV11-2 and J is TRBJ1-3, with TRBD1 as a possible D gene (5 bases). The CDR3 is 16 amino acids. The V end lost 6 bases, the J end lost 1 base, and 16 bases lay between the germline ends. In germline, CDR1 is SGHAT, CDR2 FQNNGV. The CDR3 nucleotides are TGTGCCAGCAGTCACAGGTCAAACCCTTCTGGAAACACCATATATTTT. This encodes CASSHRSNPSGNTIYF. Combining the CDR3 with reference TRBV11-2 and TRBJ1-3 gives the whole variable domain EAGVAQSPRYKIIEKRQSVAFWCNPISGHATLYWYQQILGQGPKLLIQFQNNGVVDDSQLPKDRFSAERLKGVDSTLKIQPAKLEDSAVYLCASSHRSNPSGNTIYFGEGSWLTVV.

The table lists this clone with a few counts. The V gene is TRBV18, the J gene TRBJ2-7; 9 nucleotides agree with TRBD2. CDR1 and CDR2 from the germline V gene are KGHSH and LQKENI. The ends lost 3 bases at V and 7 bases at J; junction bases unmatched: 13. The CDR3 spans 16 residues. CDR3 in amino acids: CASSPRGSGGPEEQYF. The CDR3 DNA follows: TGTGCCAGCTCACCCCGTGGTAGCGGGGGTCCGGAGGAGCAGTACTTC. Full variable domain (outside the CDR3, taken from reference TRBV18 and TRBJ2-7): NAGVMQNPRHLVRRRGQEARLRCSPMKGHSHVYWYRQLPEEGLKFMVYLQKENIIDESGMPKERFSAEFPKEGPSILRIQQVVRGDSAAYFCASSPRGSGGPEEQYFGPGTRLTVT.

This rearrangement joins TRBV7-3 to TRBJ2-3; 9 positions match TRBD2. The CDR3 contains 16 residues. Looked up from germline, CDR1 is SGHTA and CDR2 is FQGTGA. V lost 4 bases to trimming and J lost 5 bases; unmatched junction nucleotides: 10. As DNA, the CDR3 is TGTGCCAGCAGCTCCCTCGAGCGGGGGGTTCAAGATACGCAGTATTTT. Translated, it gives CASSSLERGVQDTQYF.